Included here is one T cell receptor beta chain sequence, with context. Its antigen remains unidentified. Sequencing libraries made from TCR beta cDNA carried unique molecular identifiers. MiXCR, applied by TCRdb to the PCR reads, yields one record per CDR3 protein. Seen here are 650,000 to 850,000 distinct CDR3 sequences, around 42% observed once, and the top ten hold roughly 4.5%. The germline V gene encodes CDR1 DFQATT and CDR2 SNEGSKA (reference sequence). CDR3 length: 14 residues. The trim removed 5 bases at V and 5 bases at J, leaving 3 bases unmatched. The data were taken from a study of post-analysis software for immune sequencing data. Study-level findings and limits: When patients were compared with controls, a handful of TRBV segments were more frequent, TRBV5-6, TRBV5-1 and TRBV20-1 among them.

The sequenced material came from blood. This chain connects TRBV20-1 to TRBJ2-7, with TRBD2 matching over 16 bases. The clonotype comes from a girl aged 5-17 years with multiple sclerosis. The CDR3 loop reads CSAGTSGRVDEQYF. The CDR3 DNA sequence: TGCAGTGCTGGGACTAGCGGGAGGGTCGACGAGCAGTACTTC.